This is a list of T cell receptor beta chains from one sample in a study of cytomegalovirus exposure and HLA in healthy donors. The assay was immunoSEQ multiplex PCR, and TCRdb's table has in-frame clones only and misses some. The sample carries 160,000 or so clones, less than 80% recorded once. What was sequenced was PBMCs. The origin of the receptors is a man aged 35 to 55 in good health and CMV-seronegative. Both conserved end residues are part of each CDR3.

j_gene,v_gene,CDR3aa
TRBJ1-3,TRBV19,CASSQGQVLSGNTIYF
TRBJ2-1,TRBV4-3,CASSQERAGLNNEQFF
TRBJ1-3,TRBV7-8,CASSLLRGSGNTIYF
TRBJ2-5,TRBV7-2,CASSPQQGTLETQYF
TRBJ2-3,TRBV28,CASSLGRSTDTQYF
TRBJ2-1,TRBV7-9,CAGHSGATYNEQFF
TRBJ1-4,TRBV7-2,CASSVGQGGEKLFF
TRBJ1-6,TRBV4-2,CASSQDQGNGDNSPLHF
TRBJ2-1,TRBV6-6,CASSGGQINEQFF
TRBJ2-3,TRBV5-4,CASSSRGSDTQYF
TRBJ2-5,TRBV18,CASSPPQVETQYF
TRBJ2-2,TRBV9,CASSPTIRDTGELFF
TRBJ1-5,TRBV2,CASSDQTGRNQPQHF
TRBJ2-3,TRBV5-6,CASSLAAGNADTQYF
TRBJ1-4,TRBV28,CASSPDRWDEKLFF
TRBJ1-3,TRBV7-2,CASSLTDTNSGNTIYF
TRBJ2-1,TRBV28,CASSGDYSSYNEQFF
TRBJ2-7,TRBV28,CASSLGLAGVAEQYF
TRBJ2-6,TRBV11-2,CASSPSSSGANGLTF
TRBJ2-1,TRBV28,CASSFYGRAYNEQFF
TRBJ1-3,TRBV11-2,CASSPGAYSGNTIYF
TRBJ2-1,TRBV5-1,CASSLVSSGYNEQFF
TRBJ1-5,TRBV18,CASSRDRDGQPQHF
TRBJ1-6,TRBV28,CASSPGQTLNSPLHF
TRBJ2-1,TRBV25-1,CASRASGTIYNEQFF
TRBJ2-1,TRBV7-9,CASSPPGLGGGEQFF
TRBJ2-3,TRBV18,CASSYTSGSRTDTDTQYF
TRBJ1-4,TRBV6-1,CASSVGTGPGFNEKLFF
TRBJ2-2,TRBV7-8,CASSLVSVNTGELFF
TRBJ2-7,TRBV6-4,CASGPLRGASYEQYF
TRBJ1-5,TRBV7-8,CASGGGAGQPQHF
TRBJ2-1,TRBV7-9,CASSLGGSEQFF
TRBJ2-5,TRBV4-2,CASSQTRTGGRQETQYF
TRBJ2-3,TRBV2,CASRPTGTFTDTQYF
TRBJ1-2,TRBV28,CASSDRAVYGYTF
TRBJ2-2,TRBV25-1,CASSNQGRELFF
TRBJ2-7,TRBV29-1,CSVKKGGEQYF
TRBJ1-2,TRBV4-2,CASSQTQGYGYTF
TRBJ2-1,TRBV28,CASSRDSHEQFF
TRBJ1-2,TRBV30,CAWSGETNYGYTF
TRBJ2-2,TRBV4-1,CASSQNRDRGDTGELFF
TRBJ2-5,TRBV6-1,CASSTWWGLRYF
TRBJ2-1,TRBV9,CASGRGYNEQFF
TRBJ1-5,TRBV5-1,CASRATADSNQPQHF
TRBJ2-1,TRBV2,CASRTSANNEQFF
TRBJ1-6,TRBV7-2,CATKVSRGNSPLHF
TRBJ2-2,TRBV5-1,CASSQQGRPGELFF
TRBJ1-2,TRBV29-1,CSVPRTPPTGTYGYTF
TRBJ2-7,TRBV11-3,CASSLDNGYEQYF
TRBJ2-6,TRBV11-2,CASRGGLSGANVLTF
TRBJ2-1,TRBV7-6,CASSLSSRREQFF
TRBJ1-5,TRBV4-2,CASSQDLGQGHNQPQHF
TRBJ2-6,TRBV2,CASSNSGPSGANGLTF
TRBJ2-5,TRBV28,CASSYLGVETQYF
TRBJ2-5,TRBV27,CASSFAYQETQYF
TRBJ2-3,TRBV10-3,CAISESDRAGTDTQYF
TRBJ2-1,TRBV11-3,CASSTHRWNEQFF
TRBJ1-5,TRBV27,CASRGTGSQPQHF
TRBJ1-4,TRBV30,CAWSPTGTVNEKLFF